The rows below give T cell receptor beta chains drawn from one sample of a study of cytomegalovirus exposure and HLA in healthy donors. Profiled with immunoSEQ multiplex PCR; TCRdb holds only in-frame clones, not every one. The data show about 200,000 clones, around 83% seen once. Material: PBMCs. These receptor sequences come from a girl aged 5-17 years in good health and CMV-seronegative. Both conserved end residues are part of each CDR3. A D gene is named only where the DNA matches it firmly. Not all rows give a size; the values are once, few, many and, for expanded clones, a class.

clone size	J gene	V gene	D gene	CDR3 DNA	CDR3 protein
once	TRBJ1-1	TRBV28	NA	TGTGCCAGCAGGGTCGCAGGAGGCACTGAAGCTTTCTTT	CASRVAGGTEAFF
NA	TRBJ1-1	TRBV14	NA	TGTGCCAGCAGCTTCGACAGGACATTCACTGAAGCTTTCTTT	CASSFDRTFTEAFF
NA	TRBJ1-1	TRBV7-3	TRBD1	TGTGCCAGCAGCGCGGACAGGGAGGGAACTGAAGCTTTCTTT	CASSADREGTEAFF
NA	TRBJ1-6	TRBV19	NA	TGTGCCAGCCAACAGGGAAACTCACCCCTCCACTTT	CASQQGNSPLHF
NA	TRBJ2-5	TRBV4-2	NA	TGTGCCAGCAGCCAAGGAGGACAGTTACAAGAGACCCAGTACTTC	CASSQGGQLQETQYF
NA	TRBJ2-5	TRBV25-1	TRBD1	TGTGCCAGCAGTCCTAGGCCGGGACAGGAAGTGGAAGAGACCCAGTACTTC	CASSPRPGQEVEETQYF
NA	TRBJ2-6	TRBV7-8	NA	TGTGCCAGCACCCCCCGCTCTGGGGCCAACGTCCTGACTTTC	CASTPRSGANVLTF
NA	TRBJ2-7	TRBV28	NA	TGTGCCAGCAGTTCCGGGTTAACCTACGAGCAGTACTTC	CASSSGLTYEQYF
NA	TRBJ1-5	TRBV6-1	TRBD1	TGTGCCAGCAGTGACGGGACAGACGGTCAGCCCCAGCATTTT	CASSDGTDGQPQHF
NA	TRBJ1-1	TRBV7-3	NA	TGTGCCAGCAGCTTAGCGTCTGGCACTGAAGCTTTCTTT	CASSLASGTEAFF
NA	TRBJ1-3	TRBV6-5	NA	TGTGCCAGCAGTTTGTACAGTACCTCTGGAAACACCATATATTTT	CASSLYSTSGNTIYF
once	TRBJ2-2	TRBV7-8	TRBD2	TGTGCCAGCAGCTTAGCTAGCGGGGGGGCCGGTTCTATCGAGGAGCTGTTTTTT	CASSLASGGAGSIEELFF
NA	TRBJ1-4	TRBV30	NA	TGTGCCTGGAACCGGGATACAAATGAAAAACTGTTTTTT	CAWNRDTNEKLFF
NA	TRBJ1-3	TRBV7-9	TRBD1	TGTGCCAGCAGCCCAGGGACAGGCCAAGGAAACACCATATATTTT	CASSPGTGQGNTIYF
NA	TRBJ2-1	TRBV6-6	NA	TGTGCCAGCAGCCCCGACAGAACGCAGTTCTTC	CASSPDRTQFF
NA	TRBJ1-2	TRBV2	TRBD1	TGTGCCAGCAGTCGGGACAGAGCTATTGGGGGGTTCACCTTC	CASSRDRAIGGFTF
NA	TRBJ2-7	TRBV28	NA	TGTGCCAGCAGTTTGGCCCCTCTCGAGCAGTACTTC	CASSLAPLEQYF
NA	TRBJ2-1	TRBV28	TRBD2	TGTGCCAGCAGTCGATTCGGGGGGGGTGTGGACAATGAGCAGTTCTTC	CASSRFGGGVDNEQFF